This T cell receptor beta chain was sequenced for a study of blood T cell repertoires in COVID-19. The wider study: The samples span acute and convalescent COVID-19 from the United States, Italy and Spain. In each case, the material was cDNA or gDNA derived from T cells, B-cell-depleted T cells, or PBMCs.

Authors' processing steps: Using reference gene primer amplification, nucleated cell counts were estimated. Assay used: immunoSEQ multiplex PCR; TCRdb lists only in-frame clones, some missing. Clone size and V and J calls were adopted from that table, with D and trimming inferred from the DNA. The sample holds some 330,000 clones, 85% to 90% seen once. This CDR3 region has 17 residues. Deletions cut 2 bases from V and 1 base from J, with 15 bases between. The V gene's germline CDR1 is LNHNV and CDR2 YYDKDF (reference sequence). Sequenced: peripheral blood. V gene TRBV15 combines with J gene TRBJ1-5; D unclear. The sequence derives from a woman between 45 and 60 years old with active or convalescent COVID-19. CDR3 amino acids: CATSRYARGGSNQPQHF. The DNA for the CDR3 is TGTGCCACCAGCAGATACGCGAGAGGCGGCAGCAATCAGCCCCAGCATTTT.